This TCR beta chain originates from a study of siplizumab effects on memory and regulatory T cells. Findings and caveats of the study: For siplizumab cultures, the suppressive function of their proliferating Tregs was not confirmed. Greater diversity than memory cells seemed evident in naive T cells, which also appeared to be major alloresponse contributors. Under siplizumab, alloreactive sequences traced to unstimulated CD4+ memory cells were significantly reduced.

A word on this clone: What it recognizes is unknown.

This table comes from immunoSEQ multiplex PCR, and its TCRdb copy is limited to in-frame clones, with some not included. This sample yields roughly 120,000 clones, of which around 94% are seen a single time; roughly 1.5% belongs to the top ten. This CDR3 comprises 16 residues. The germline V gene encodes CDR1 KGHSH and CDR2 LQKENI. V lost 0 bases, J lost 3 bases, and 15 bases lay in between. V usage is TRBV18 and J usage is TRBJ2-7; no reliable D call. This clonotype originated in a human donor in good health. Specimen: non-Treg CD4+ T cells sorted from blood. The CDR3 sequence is CASSPPNFPPFYEQYF. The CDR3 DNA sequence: TGTGCCAGCTCACCACCGAACTTCCCTCCGTTCTACGAGCAGTACTTC. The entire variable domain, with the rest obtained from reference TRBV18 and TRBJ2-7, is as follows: NAGVMQNPRHLVRRRGQEARLRCSPMKGHSHVYWYRQLPEEGLKFMVYLQKENIIDESGMPKERFSAEFPKEGPSILRIQQVVRGDSAAYFCASSPPNFPPFYEQYFGPGTRLTVT.